This T cell receptor beta chain was identified during a study of blood T cell repertoires in COVID-19. The CDR3 runs to 14 residues. The germline gives CDR1 SGHRS, CDR2 YFSETQ. The V and J ends lost 0 bases and 3 bases, in that order; junction bases with no gene match: 2. Here immunoSEQ multiplex PCR was the method, and the copy in TCRdb shows in-frame clones only, minus some. The sample shows fewer than 250,000 clones, less than 90% of them seen only once. This chain joins TRBV5-1 and TRBJ2-5, with TRBD1 matching 7 bases. The sequence was obtained from a man aged 65 to 85 with acute or convalescent COVID-19. Sample: peripheral blood. CDR3 sequence (DNA): TGCGCCAGCAGCTTGGTAACAGGGGAAGAGACCCAGTACTTC. Translating gives CASSLVTGEETQYF.